Below are 20 T cell receptor beta chains sequenced from a single sample in a study of blood T cell repertoires in COVID-19. Produced via immunoSEQ multiplex PCR; TCRdb's table is partial and in-frame only. The repertoire consists of about 200,000 clones, with around 89% occurring once and the leading ten covering over 0.95%. The sample comprised PBMCs or T cells enriched from blood (not recorded which). The receptors originated from a man under 40 who had recovered from COVID-19.

This sequence joins TRBV7-2 and TRBJ2-7, with D tentatively TRBD2 (5 bases). CDR3 length equals 14 residues. Trimming removed 0 bases from V and 6 bases from J, with 12 bases in between. CDR1 and CDR2 from the germline V gene are SGHTA and FQGNSA. Here the CDR3 DNA reads TGTGCCAGCAGCTTAGCGATCGGGGTAGGCGAGCAGTACTTC. Encoded protein: CASSLAIGVGEQYF.

The V call is TRBV7-2, the J call TRBJ1-6, with TRBD1 matching over 9 bases. V lost 1 base and J lost 5; bases outside the gene matches: 9. The CDR3 runs 18 residues. The V gene's germline CDR1 is SGHTA and CDR2 FQGNSA. The CDR3 region is CASSLVQGDRVNNSPLHF. The DNA of the CDR3 is TGTGCCAGCAGCTTAGTTCAAGGGGACAGGGTGAATAATTCACCCCTCCACTTT.

The rearrangement joins TRBV2 to TRBJ2-1; TRBD1 is a possible D gene (5 bases). CDR1 and CDR2 from the germline V gene are SNHLY and FYNNEI. V dropped 11 bases and J dropped 3 bases, with 14 bases sitting between them. The CDR3 spans 13 residues. The CDR3 DNA reads TGTGCCCGTCAGTTCGACAGCTACAATGAGCAGTTCTTC. Amino acid sequence: CARQFDSYNEQFF.

This rearrangement joins TRBV25-1 to TRBJ2-3; 8 bases are a match to TRBD2. Germline lookup yields CDR1 MGHDK and CDR2 SYGVNS. J gave up 3 bases and V 3 bases, and 2 bases lay outside the gene matches. The CDR3 consists of 14 residues. The CDR3 protein is CASSEASGTDTQYF. The CDR3 region has the DNA TGTGCCAGCAGTGAGGCTAGCGGGACAGATACGCAGTATTTT.

This rearrangement joins TRBV7-9 to TRBJ1-4; tentative D call: TRBD1 (6 bases). The V and J ends lost 6 bases and 7 bases respectively, with 18 bases between them. The germline V gene has CDR1 SEHNR and CDR2 FQNEAQ (reference sequence). The CDR3 runs to 15 residues. The CDR3 region has the DNA TGTGCCAGCAGGGCAGGCGGGGGCTCTGGTGAAAAACTGTTTTTT. It encodes CASRAGGGSGEKLFF.

The rearrangement uses TRBV19 and TRBJ1-1; TRBD1 might be the D (6 bases). Germline V CDR1 and CDR2: LNHDA, SQIVND (reference sequence). The CDR3 consists of 14 residues. V was shortened by 4 bases and J by 5 bases, with 14 bases between the two germline ends. The CDR3 DNA reads TGTGCCAGTAGTAGTTCCAACAGGGTTACTGAAGCTTTCTTT. Its protein product is CASSSSNRVTEAFF.

This chain uses TRBV2 with TRBJ2-5; TRBD2 matches at 7 bases. CDR1 and CDR2 from the germline V gene are SNHLY and FYNNEI. The CDR3 covers 14 residues. V was pared by 7 bases and J by 2 bases, with 7 bases of the junction left unmatched. The CDR3 reads CASNKERGQETQYF. CDR3 nucleotide sequence: TGTGCCAGCAATAAAGAGCGGGGACAAGAGACCCAGTACTTC.

The chain combines TRBV19 with TRBJ1-5; maybe TRBD1 (6 bases). This CDR3 has 16 amino acids. Germline V gene lookup returns CDR1 LNHDA and CDR2 SQIVND (reference sequence). Trimming cost V 4 bases and J 3 bases, with 16 bases left between them. The chain's CDR3 is CASSKPTGMVNQPQHF. The CDR3 DNA sequence: TGTGCCAGTAGTAAACCAACAGGGATGGTCAATCAGCCCCAGCATTTT.

The genes are TRBV19 and TRBJ1-2; no definite D call. This CDR3 contains 12 residues. CDR1 is LNHDA and CDR2 is SQIVND in the germline V gene (reference sequence). V lost 10 bases and J 2 bases, leaving 11 bases between the germline ends. CDR3 nucleotides: TGTGCCACCGCGGGTTACAACTATGGCTACACCTTC. Its protein product is CATAGYNYGYTF.

This clone was observed a few times. V is TRBV20-1 and J is TRBJ2-7; D not resolved. CDR3 length: 10 amino acids. Germline loops: CDR1 DFQATT, CDR2 SNEGSKA (reference sequence). The V end was cut by 4 bases, the J end by 5 bases, with 6 bases between. The DNA of the CDR3 is TGCAGTGCTAACGGTCACGAGCAGTACTTC. It translates to CSANGHEQYF.

The V and J genes are TRBV4-2 and TRBJ1-5, with 9 bases lining up with TRBD1. Germline V gene lookup returns CDR1 LGHNA and CDR2 YNFKEQ. Unmatched junction bases numbered 6, after V lost 1 base and J lost 5 bases. This CDR3 has 16 amino acids. The CDR3 is CASSQAGTGLDQPQHF. CDR3 DNA sequence: TGTGCCAGCAGCCAAGCCGGGACAGGGCTTGATCAGCCCCAGCATTTT.

The chain couples TRBV7-8 to TRBJ2-3; D possibly corresponds to TRBD1 (5 bases). V dropped 3 bases and J dropped 3 bases, with 7 bases sitting between them. The length of the CDR3 is 13 residues. Germline CDR1 reads SGHVS; CDR2 reads FQNEAQ. The CDR3 nucleotides are TGTGCCAGCAGCTTCAAGGGGACAGATACGCAGTATTTT. This sequence encodes CASSFKGTDTQYF. The full variable domain, its missing parts supplied by reference TRBV7-8 and TRBJ2-3, is GAGVSQSPRYKVAKRGQDVALRCDPISGHVSLFWYQQALGQGPEFLTYFQNEAQLDKSGLPSDRFFAERPEGSVSTLKIQRTQQEDSAVYLCASSFKGTDTQYFGPGTRLTVL.

The rearrangement links TRBV15 to TRBJ2-7; 10 nucleotides line up with TRBD2. This CDR3 spans 19 amino acids. Germline V lookup: CDR1 LNHNV, CDR2 YYDKDF (reference sequence). The trim removed 0 bases at V and 0 bases at J, leaving 11 bases unmatched. CDR3 residues: CATSRDLAGGTIPSYEQYF. The CDR3 DNA follows: TGTGCCACCAGCAGAGATTTAGCGGGAGGAACTATACCCTCCTACGAGCAGTACTTC. Full variable domain (remainder filled in from reference TRBV15 and TRBJ2-7): DAMVIQNPRYQVTQFGKPVTLSCSQTLNHNVMYWYQQKSSQAPKLLFHYYDKDFNNEADTPDNFQSRRPNTSFCFLDIRSPGLGDTAMYLCATSRDLAGGTIPSYEQYFGPGTRLTVT.

CDR3 DNA: TGTGCCAGCAGCCTCTCGGTCGAGACCCAGTACTTC. It is translated as CASSLSVETQYF. This sequence joins TRBV11-2 and TRBJ2-5; D is unresolved. CDR1 SGHAT and CDR2 FQNNGV come from the germline V gene. The CDR3 length is 12 residues. With 5 bases removed from V and 5 bases from J, the gap between germline ends came to 9 bases.

The J gene is TRBJ2-2, the V gene TRBV6-5, with D possibly TRBD1 on 7 matching bases. V was trimmed by 7 bases and J by 3 bases, leaving 15 bases between them. The CDR3 loop spans 15 amino acids. In germline, CDR1 is MNHEY, CDR2 SVGAGI. The DNA of the CDR3 is TGTGCCAGCATAAAGGAGGGGGCGGACACCGGGGAGCTGTTTTTT. It specifies CASIKEGADTGELFF.

The V and J genes are TRBV27 and TRBJ1-2; possibly TRBD1 for D (5 bases). Germline-derived CDR1 and CDR2 are MNHEY and SMNVEV (reference sequence). Trimming took off 5 bases at V and 5 bases at J, with 9 bases between the two ends. The CDR3 extends over 12 amino acids. As DNA, the CDR3 is TGTGCCAGCAGTACCTCAGGGTATGGCTACACCTTC. It yields the protein CASSTSGYGYTF.

This sequence joins TRBV27 and TRBJ1-6; unclear D gene. Germline-derived CDR1 and CDR2 are MNHEY and SMNVEV (reference sequence). The CDR3 totals 15 residues. V was pared by 3 bases and J by 4 bases, with 10 bases between. CDR3 sequence (DNA): TGTGCCAGCAGTTTCTCGGGAATGTATAATTCACCCCTCCACTTT. Translating gives CASSFSGMYNSPLHF.

This chain connects TRBV4-1 to TRBJ2-7; the match to TRBD1 covers 7 bases. V lost 1 base, J lost 1 base, and 4 bases stayed unmatched. Per germline, CDR1 MGHRA and CDR2 YSYEKL. This CDR3 spans 15 amino acids. CDR3 residues: CASSQVYRGSYEQYF. DNA for the CDR3: TGCGCCAGCAGCCAAGTCTACAGGGGATCCTACGAGCAGTACTTC.

A word on this clone: This specimen includes other DNA sequences encoding the same CDR3. V usage is TRBV30 and J usage is TRBJ1-6; possibly TRBD1 for D (6 bases). CDR3 length: 13 amino acids. V dropped 0 bases and J dropped 10 bases, with 10 bases sitting between them. Germline assignment: CDR1 GTSNPN and CDR2 SVGIG (reference sequence). The CDR3 DNA is TGTGCCTGGAGTGTACAGGGTCACTCACCCCTCCACTTT. This gives the protein CAWSVQGHSPLHF. The full variable domain, its missing parts supplied by reference TRBV30 and TRBJ1-6, is SQTIHQWPATLVQPVGSPLSLECTVEGTSNPNLYWYRQAAGRGLQLLFYSVGIGQISSEVPQNLSASRPQDRQFILSSKKLLLSDSGFYLCAWSVQGHSPLHFGNGTRLTVT.

This chain joins TRBV9 and TRBJ2-2, with D uncertain. Per germline, CDR1 SGDLS and CDR2 YYNGEE. This CDR3 region has 14 residues. The V end lost 2 bases, the J end lost 0 bases, and 5 bases lay between the germline ends. CDR3 nucleotide sequence: TGTGCCAGCAGCGTGCGCCCGAACACCGGGGAGCTGTTTTTT. Residues: CASSVRPNTGELFF.